This T cell receptor beta chain was documented in a study of blood T cell repertoires in COVID-19. About the research overall: Acute and convalescent COVID-19 specimens originated in the United States, Italy and Spain.

Repertoires were generated with immunoSEQ multiplex PCR, while TCRdb's copy carries only in-frame clones and drops some. The data show almost 300,000 clones, roughly 89% seen once. The Seattle patients joined while their infection was active and were tracked longitudinally afterward. Germline V gene data show CDR1 as SNHLY and CDR2 as FYNNEI. This CDR3 spans 16 amino acids. With V trimmed by 7 bases and J by 8 bases, 14 bases remained unmatched. Material for sequencing was peripheral blood. This clonotype was obtained from a woman between 25 and 40 years old with COVID-19, enrolled during active disease. The gene calls are TRBV2 and TRBJ1-4, with TRBD1 matching over 9 bases. The CDR3 region is CASKVQGASGREKLFF. The CDR3 nucleotides read TGTGCCAGCAAGGTACAGGGGGCGAGCGGTCGGGAAAAACTGTTTTTT.